This T cell receptor beta chain originates from a study of cytomegalovirus exposure and HLA in healthy donors. Study-wide results and limits: Despite most TCR sequences being rare, some public TCRs occurred in many donors.

The PCR ran on 60 Vbeta and 13 Jbeta primers. Assay used: immunoSEQ multiplex PCR; TCRdb lists only in-frame clones, some missing. This table holds roughly 130,000 clones, 80% found once. A note on this clone: Its target is unknown.

The CDR3 totals 15 residues. Germline values: CDR1 MDHEN, CDR2 SYDVKM. V lost 5 bases and J 6 bases, leaving 19 bases between the germline ends. The clonotype originates from a man aged 35-49 years in good health and CMV-seronegative. The V call is TRBV28, the J call TRBJ1-2; maybe TRBD1 (6 bases). The source material was PBMCs. The CDR3 bases are TGTGCCAGCAGTACCATGGGCAGGGGAAGAGATGGCTACACCTTC. Translated, it gives CASSTMGRGRDGYTF.